This T cell receptor (beta chain) is from a study of blood T cell repertoires in COVID-19. CDR3 length: 11 amino acids. Germline V gene lookup returns CDR1 SGHDN and CDR2 FVKESK. The V and J ends lost 10 bases and 6 bases respectively, with 12 bases between them. Repertoires were generated with immunoSEQ multiplex PCR, while TCRdb's copy carries only in-frame clones and drops some. The table lists 150,000 to 200,000 clones, around 80% of them singletons, with about 5.2% in the top ten. Clinical histories supplied by participants themselves formed the basis of cohort assignment. Exposed participants came across a COVID-19 case within 2 weeks before study entry.

The clonotype was recovered from a man in his 70s who had been exposed to COVID-19. Sequenced: PBMCs or T cells enriched from blood (not recorded which). The chain uses TRBV14 and TRBJ1-2, with TRBD1 as a possible D gene (5 bases). CDR3 in amino acids: CAIETVNGYTF. CDR3 nucleotides: TGTGCCATCGAGACAGTAAATGGCTACACCTTC. The variable domain in full, completed from reference TRBV14 and TRBJ1-2, reads EAGVTQFPSHSVIEKGQTVTLRCDPISGHDNLYWYRRVMGKEIKFLLHFVKESKQDESGMPNNRFLAERTGGTYSTLKVQPAELEDSGVYFCAIETVNGYTFGSGTRLTVV.